This T cell receptor beta chain comes out of a study of CD8+CD57+ T cells in acquired aplastic anemia. Genomic DNA templated the TCR beta VDJ and CDR3 profiling. TCRdb redid the calling of the reads with MiXCR, one entry per CDR3 protein. The profile shows 98,000 or so distinct CDR3 sequences, roughly 51% of them singletons. This TCR derives from a human donor in good health, serving as a control. Sequenced input: sorted CD4+, CD8+, or CD8+CD57+ T cells (not recorded which) from PBMCs.

This chain's CDR3 is CASSGSVGRGGPETQYF. Written as DNA, the CDR3 is TGCGCCAGCAGTGGCTCTGTAGGCAGGGGGGGGCCTGAGACCCAGTACTTC. The chain has TRBV10-1 and TRBJ2-5; either TRBD1 or TRBD2 may supply D (7 bases each). CDR1 and CDR2 from the germline V gene are WNHNN and SYGVQD (reference sequence). The V end lost 4 bases, the J end lost 5 bases, and 23 bases lay between the germline ends. The CDR3 is 17 amino acids.